The rows below give T cell receptor beta chains drawn from one sample of a study of breast tumors, draining lymph nodes, adjacent tissues. Via MiXCR, TCRdb re-called the multiplex PCR reads, giving one row per CDR3 protein. The sample consists of about 170,000 distinct CDR3 sequences, 30% to 35% of them appearing once. Sequenced material: axillary lymph node tissue. The source of these receptors is a female donor with breast cancer. Some clones in this sample may be carry-over from other donors' samples. The CDR3 runs from the conserved cysteine through the conserved F or W. Fields, in order: J gene, clone size, V gene, D gene, CDR3 DNA, CDR3 protein. The D gene is left open where the match is weak. Some rows have no size entry. The others give once, few or many, or a class for an expanded clone.

TRBJ1-5	once	TRBV7-9	.	TGTGCCAGCAGCCCCTATTTGGACAGTACCTACGAGCAGCATTTT	CASSPYLDSTYEQHF
TRBJ1-2	few	TRBV6-2/TRBV6-3	.	TGTGCCAGCAGTCACTCGATGGAGGGGACTGGCTACACCTTC	CASSHSMEGTGYTF
TRBJ2-1	many	TRBV5-4	TRBD2	TGTGCCAGCAGCTTGGGAGGTAGCGGGAGGCCCAATGAGCAGTTCTTC	CASSLGGSGRPNEQFF
TRBJ2-7	many	TRBV6-2/TRBV6-3	.	TGTGCCAGCAGCCAACGGCGGGGTGGGGACGAGCAGTACTTC	CASSQRRGGDEQYF
TRBJ1-5	once	TRBV20-1	.	TGCAGTGTTCCGACATCAGGACAGCATTTT	CSVPTSGQHF
TRBJ1-6	many	TRBV7-9	.	TGTGCCAGCAGCTTAAGGGAGGGTAATTCACCCATCCACTTT	CASSLREGNSPIHF
TRBJ2-1	many	TRBV29-1	TRBD2	TGCAGCGTCCCCGGGACTAGCGGGGGGGCCTATAATGAGCAGTTCTTC	CSVPGTSGGAYNEQFF
TRBJ2-3	.	TRBV28	TRBD2	TGTGCCAGCAGCCAGGGACTAGCGGGAGCCTCAGATACGCAGTATTTT	CASSQGLAGASDTQYF
TRBJ2-5	many	TRBV11-1	TRBD1	TGTGCCAGCAGTTCGGGACAGGGATGGGCCGAAGGGCAAGAGACCCAGTACTTC	CASSSGQGWAEGQETQYF
TRBJ1-5	.	TRBV7-9	.	TGTGCCAGCAGCTCCTGGAGGGGTCCGGACCAGCCCCAGCATTTT	CASSSWRGPDQPQHF
TRBJ1-6	many	TRBV6-4	.	TGTGCCAGCAGAATAAGACAGGAGGGTATTGATAATTCACCCCTCCACTTT	CASRIRQEGIDNSPLHF
TRBJ2-1	.	TRBV14	TRBD2	TGTGCCAGCGCTGGGACTAGCGGGGCCAACCGGCCCAATGAGCAGTTCTTC	CASAGTSGANRPNEQFF
TRBJ2-6	many	TRBV2	.	TGTGCCAGCGATCAAGGACCGACCTCTGGGGCCAACGTCCTGACTTTC	CASDQGPTSGANVLTF
TRBJ2-2	many	TRBV7-2	.	TGTGCCAGCAGCCACTCCCGGGAGCTGTTTTTT	CASSHSRELFF
TRBJ2-7	many	TRBV6-1	.	TGTGCCAGCAACAATCTCAGACTCCGGGGCGAGCAGTACTTC	CASNNLRLRGEQYF
TRBJ1-6	.	TRBV2	TRBD1	TGTGCCAGCAGGCCCGGGACAGCAAATTCACCCCTCCACTTT	CASRPGTANSPLHF
TRBJ1-2	.	TRBV28	.	TGTGCCAGCAGTCCCTTTTGGGGCACCTATGGCTACACCTTC	CASSPFWGTYGYTF
TRBJ1-1	.	TRBV7-9	TRBD1	TGTGCCAGCGGTGGACAGGTGCCTCGGGGCACTGAAGCTTTCTTT	CASGGQVPRGTEAFF
TRBJ1-5	.	TRBV7-2	.	TGTGCCAGCAGCTTTAGCGGGATCCAAAAGCGGCCCCAGCATTTT	CASSFSGIQKRPQHF
TRBJ2-5	.	TRBV7-3	.	.	CASSLWASMATPSVRGPETQYF
TRBJ1-4	.	TRBV19	.	TGTGCCAGTAGTGTAGGGGCAGCTAATGAAAAACTGTTTTTT	CASSVGAANEKLFF
TRBJ1-1	.	TRBV12-5	.	TGTGCTAGTGGTCAAGAGGGATTCACTGAAGCTTTCTTT	CASGQEGFTEAFF
TRBJ1-3	many	TRBV4-1	.	TGCGCCAGCAGCCCCTCTGGAAACACCATATATTTT	CASSPSGNTIYF
TRBJ2-1	many	TRBV5-6	.	TGTGCCAGCAGCCCTTCTGGGCTTAATGAGCAGTTCTTC	CASSPSGLNEQFF
TRBJ2-2	many	TRBV9	.	TGTGCCAGCAGCGTAGGGGGGGCTACCGGGGAGCTGTTTTTT	CASSVGGATGELFF
TRBJ2-7	many	TRBV24-1	TRBD1	TGTGCCACCAGTCGGACAGGGACTCGCGAGCAGTACTTC	CATSRTGTREQYF
TRBJ2-4	once	TRBV24-1	.	TGTGCCACCGTTCATCACCGTCGGGGGGCCAAAAACATTCAGTACTTC	CATVHHRRGAKNIQYF
TRBJ2-7	many	TRBV6-5	.	TGTGCCAGCAGTTACGGGTCCAACTACGAGCAGTACTTC	CASSYGSNYEQYF
TRBJ1-1	.	TRBV6-6	TRBD1	TGTGCCAGCAGTTACTCGACAGGGGGCCGAGGTACTGAAGCTTTCTTT	CASSYSTGGRGTEAFF
TRBJ1-4	.	TRBV7-3	.	TGTGCCAGCAGCTTAATGAGGGAAAAACTGTTTTTT	CASSLMREKLFF
TRBJ1-5	.	TRBV19	TRBD1	TGTGCCAGTAGCCCGACAGGGGAAAGTAATCAGCCCCAGCATTTT	CASSPTGESNQPQHF
TRBJ2-7	.	TRBV19	TRBD1	TGTGCCAGTAGTACGGATACCGGGACAGCCTACGAGCAGTACTTC	CASSTDTGTAYEQYF
TRBJ1-4	few	TRBV6-2/TRBV6-3	.	TGTGCCAGCAGTCACTCGCGTCTTAATGAAAAACTGTTTTTT	CASSHSRLNEKLFF
TRBJ2-1	.	TRBV28	TRBD2	TGTGCCAGCAGTTTAAGTGCGGGAGGGGGTAAGCAGTTCTTC	CASSLSAGGGKQFF
TRBJ2-7	.	TRBV28	.	TGTGCCAGCAGTGTGGGGCGAGAATACGAGCAGCACTTC	CASSVGREYEQHF
TRBJ2-2	.	TRBV19	TRBD1	TGTGCCAGTAGCAGGGCCGATACGGGACAGGGGGGGGTCACCGGGGAGCTGTTTTTT	CASSRADTGQGGVTGELFF
TRBJ1-4	many	TRBV5-1	.	TGCGCCAGCAGCTTGGTCGCCGGGACGGATGAAAAACTGTTTTTT	CASSLVAGTDEKLFF
TRBJ2-3	many	TRBV10-3	.	TGTGCCATCAGTGTTGCTCCCCCCGAAGATACGCAGTATTTT	CAISVAPPEDTQYF
TRBJ2-3	many	TRBV7-3	TRBD2	TGTGTCAGCAGCTTTAGTTCTATGCGGGGGGGCCGGGATTTGCAGTATTTT	CVSSFSSMRGGRDLQYF
TRBJ1-5	many	TRBV18	.	TGTGCCAGCTCACCAGGGTTGGGCAATCAGCCCCAGCATTTT	CASSPGLGNQPQHF
TRBJ1-2	many	TRBV6-1	.	TGTGCCAGCAGTGACCCAGGGAGGGACTATGGCTACACCTTC	CASSDPGRDYGYTF
TRBJ2-5	many	TRBV7-3	.	TGTGCCAGCAGCGACCAGGGGCAAGAGACCCAGTACTTC	CASSDQGQETQYF
TRBJ2-2	.	TRBV29-1	TRBD2	TGCAGCGTTGGGGGGACTAGCGGAGGTCGGGCCACCGGGGAGCTGTTTTTT	CSVGGTSGGRATGELFF
TRBJ1-2	many	TRBV29-1	TRBD1	TGCAGCGTTGGCACAGGGGGCAGAGGCTACACCTTC	CSVGTGGRGYTF
TRBJ2-5	many	TRBV18	.	TGTGCCAGCTCACCGAGTTTAGCAGAGACCCAGTACTTC	CASSPSLAETQYF